The table lists the clone carrying this TCR beta chain with a few counts. Its antigen is currently unknown. As to treatment: roughly 11-day PBMC culture with coronavirus spike peptide pools or control peptides (ViraFEST assay). Sequencing of the DNA from cultured CD4+ T cells was carried out with the Oncomine TCR Beta short-read assay. TCRdb passed the PCR reads through MiXCR, listing each CDR3 protein once. The table lists 10,000 to 15,000 distinct CDR3 sequences, 40% to 55% of them singletons. The germline V and J ends were trimmed by 0 bases and 10 bases, with 16 bases remaining between them. Per germline, CDR1 SGHTA and CDR2 FQGNSA. The CDR3 spans 14 residues. This record comes from a study of vaccination and CD4 T cells after COVID-19. About the research overall: After nasal swab PCR-confirmed SARS-CoV-2, 8 to 10 convalescents had mild disease and one severe. The makeup of the convalescents was six males and four females, two of them Hispanic. Study-wide findings and caveats: Convalescent patients' clones that were vaccine-specific were spike mono-reactive in 304 of 307 cases.

The material sequenced was CD4+ T cells from blood, cultured in vitro, taken before SARS-CoV-2 vaccination. The receptor comes from a human donor who had recovered from COVID-19. The rearrangement links TRBV7-2 to TRBJ2-7; D is possibly TRBD1 (5 bases). CDR3 amino acids: CASSLAVDRFSQYF. The CDR3 DNA follows: TGTGCCAGCAGCTTAGCGGTCGACAGATTCTCCCAGTACTTC.